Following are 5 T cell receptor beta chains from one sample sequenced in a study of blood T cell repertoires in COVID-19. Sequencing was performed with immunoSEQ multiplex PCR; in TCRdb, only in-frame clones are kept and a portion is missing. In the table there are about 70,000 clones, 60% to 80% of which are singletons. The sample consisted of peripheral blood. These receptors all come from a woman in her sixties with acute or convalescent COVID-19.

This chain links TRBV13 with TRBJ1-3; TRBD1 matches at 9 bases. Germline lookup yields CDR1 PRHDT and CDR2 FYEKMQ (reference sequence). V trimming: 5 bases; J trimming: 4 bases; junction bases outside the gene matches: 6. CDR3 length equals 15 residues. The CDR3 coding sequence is TGTGCCAGCAGCCCGGAACAGGGGGCGGGAAACACCATATATTTT. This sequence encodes CASSPEQGAGNTIYF. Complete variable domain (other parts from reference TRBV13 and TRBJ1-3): AAGVIQSPRHLIKEKRETATLKCYPIPRHDTVYWYQQGPGQDPQFLISFYEKMQSDKGSIPDRFSAQQFSDYHSELNMSSLELGDSALYFCASSPEQGAGNTIYFGEGSWLTVV.

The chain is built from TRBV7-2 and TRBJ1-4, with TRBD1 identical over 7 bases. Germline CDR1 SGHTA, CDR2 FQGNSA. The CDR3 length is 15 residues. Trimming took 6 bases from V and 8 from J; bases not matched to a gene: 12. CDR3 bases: TGTGCCAGCAGACGTACGAGGGGGCGCGGGGAAAAACTGTTTTTT. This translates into CASRRTRGRGEKLFF. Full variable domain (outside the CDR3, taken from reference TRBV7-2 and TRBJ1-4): GAGVSQSPSNKVTEKGKDVELRCDPISGHTALYWYRQSLGQGLEFLIYFQGNSAPDKSGLPSDRFSAERTGGSVSTLTIQRTQQEDSAVYLCASRRTRGRGEKLFFGSGTQLSVL.

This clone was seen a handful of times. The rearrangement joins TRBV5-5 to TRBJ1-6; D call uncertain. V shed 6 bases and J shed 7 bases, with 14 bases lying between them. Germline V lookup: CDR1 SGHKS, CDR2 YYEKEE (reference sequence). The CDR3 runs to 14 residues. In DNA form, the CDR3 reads TGTGCCAGCAACCCTACCCCGGGGAATTCACCCCTCCACTTT. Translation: CASNPTPGNSPLHF.

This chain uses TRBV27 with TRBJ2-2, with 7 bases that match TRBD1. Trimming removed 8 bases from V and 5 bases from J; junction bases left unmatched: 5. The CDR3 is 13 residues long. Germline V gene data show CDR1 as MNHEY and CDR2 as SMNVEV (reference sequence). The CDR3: CASLGGETGELFF. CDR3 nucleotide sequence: TGTGCCAGCCTAGGGGGCGAAACCGGGGAGCTGTTTTTT.

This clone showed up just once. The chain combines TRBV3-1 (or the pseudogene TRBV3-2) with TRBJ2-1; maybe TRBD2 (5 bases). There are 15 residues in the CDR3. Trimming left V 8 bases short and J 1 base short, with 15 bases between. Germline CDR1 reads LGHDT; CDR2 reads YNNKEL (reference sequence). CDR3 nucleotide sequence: TGTGCCAGCGGACTCGGGCCACAGTCCTACAATGAGCAGTTCTTC. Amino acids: CASGLGPQSYNEQFF.